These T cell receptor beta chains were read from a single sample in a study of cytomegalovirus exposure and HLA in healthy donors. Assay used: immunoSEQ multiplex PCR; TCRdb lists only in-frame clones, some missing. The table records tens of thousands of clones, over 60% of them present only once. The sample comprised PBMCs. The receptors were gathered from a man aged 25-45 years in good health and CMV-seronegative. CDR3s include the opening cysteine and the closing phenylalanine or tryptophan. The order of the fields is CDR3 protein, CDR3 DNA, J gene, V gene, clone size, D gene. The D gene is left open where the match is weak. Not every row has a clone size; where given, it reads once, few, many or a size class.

CASSLVQGSEQYF TGTGCCAGCAGCTTAGTACAGGGGTCCGAGCAGTACTTC TRBJ2-7 TRBV11-3 once TRBD1
CASSQSSPSGEQFF TGTGCCAGCAGCCAGAGTAGCCCCAGCGGTGAGCAGTTCTTC TRBJ2-1 TRBV7-6 . .
CASNYRGDYGYTF TGTGCCAGCAACTATCGGGGAGATTATGGCTACACCTTC TRBJ1-2 TRBV9 once .
CAWSELAGGVRETQYF TGTGCCTGGAGTGAACTAGCGGGGGGGGTAAGAGAGACCCAGTACTTC TRBJ2-5 TRBV30 . TRBD2
CASSPGTGAWYGYTF TGTGCCAGTAGCCCTGGGACAGGTGCTTGGTATGGCTACACCTTC TRBJ1-2 TRBV19 . TRBD1
CASSKGTVNTEAFF TGTGCCAGCAGCAAAGGAACGGTGAACACTGAAGCTTTCTTT TRBJ1-1 TRBV21-1 . .
CASSDASGRAYEQYF TGCGCCAGCAGTGACGCTAGCGGGAGGGCCTACGAGCAGTACTTC TRBJ2-7 TRBV10-2 . TRBD2
CASSWSTSGSYEQYF TGTGCCAGCAGTTGGAGTACTAGCGGGAGCTACGAGCAGTACTTC TRBJ2-7 TRBV6-5 . TRBD2
CSVQIGRVGNQPQHF TGCAGCGTTCAGATTGGGAGGGTGGGCAATCAGCCCCAGCATTTT TRBJ1-5 TRBV29-1 . .
CASRDLAGDTDTQYF TGTGCCAGCAGGGACCTAGCGGGGGACACAGATACGCAGTATTTT TRBJ2-3 TRBV6-6 . TRBD2
CASSLAPGSSYEQYF TGCGCCAGCAGCTTGGCTCCAGGAAGCTCCTACGAGCAGTACTTC TRBJ2-7 TRBV5-1 . .
CATRDSLNTEAFF TGTGCCACCCGGGACAGCCTGAACACTGAAGCTTTCTTT TRBJ1-1 TRBV19 many TRBD1
CASDRTGQETQYF TGTGCCAGCGATAGGACAGGGCAAGAGACCCAGTACTTC TRBJ2-5 TRBV19 few TRBD1
CASSDSLGPYEQYF TGTGCCAGCAGCGACTCTTTGGGGCCCTACGAGCAGTACTTC TRBJ2-7 TRBV11-3 few .
CASSYRDSHYEQYF TGCGCCAGCAGTTACCGGGACAGCCACTACGAGCAGTACTTC TRBJ2-7 TRBV5-1 . TRBD1
CASSLGTLGLLTDTQYF TGTGCCAGCAGCTTAGGAACGTTGGGACTACTCACAGATACGCAGTATTTT TRBJ2-3 TRBV7-2 few TRBD2
CASSYRGETQYF TGTGCCAGCAGTTACAGGGGAGAGACCCAGTACTTC TRBJ2-5 TRBV7-9 . TRBD1
CASYTGTGSTGELFF TGTGCCAGCTATACGGGGACAGGGAGTACCGGGGAGCTGTTTTTT TRBJ2-2 TRBV28 . TRBD1
CASSSQGGQGDGYNEQFF TGCGCCAGCAGCTCCCAGGGGGGACAGGGAGACGGGTACAATGAGCAGTTCTTC TRBJ2-1 TRBV5-1 . TRBD1
CASSKSIDRGRDEKLFF TGTGCCAGCAGCAAATCCATCGACAGGGGAAGAGATGAAAAACTGTTTTTT TRBJ1-4 TRBV13 . TRBD1
CASRASLAGGADTQYF TGTGCCAGCAGAGCCTCACTAGCGGGAGGTGCAGATACGCAGTATTTT TRBJ2-3 TRBV28 . TRBD2
CASSVEGDGIGYTF TGTGCCAGCAGCGTAGAGGGGGATGGAATTGGCTACACCTTC TRBJ1-2 TRBV9 . .
CASSFSSGRDEQFF TGTGCCAGCAGCTTTTCCAGCGGTCGGGATGAGCAGTTCTTC TRBJ2-1 TRBV5-4 . .
CASGGVVTGELFF TGTGCCAGTGGGGGGGTGGTCACCGGGGAGCTGTTTTTT TRBJ2-2 TRBV2 . TRBD2
CASSFRGREAFF TGTGCCAGCAGCTTTAGGGGGCGGGAAGCTTTCTTT TRBJ1-1 TRBV5-8 . TRBD1
CAWASTGLDTEAFF TGTGCCTGGGCTTCTACAGGGTTGGACACTGAAGCTTTCTTT TRBJ1-1 TRBV30 . .
CASSSVGSSDTQYF TGTGCCAGCAGCTCCGTCGGGAGCTCAGATACGCAGTATTTT TRBJ2-3 TRBV5-4 . .
CATSPGTGIREKLFF TGTGCCACCAGCCCTGGGACAGGGATCCGAGAAAAACTGTTTTTT TRBJ1-4 TRBV15 . TRBD1
CASNQGLADTQYF TGTGCCAGCAACCAGGGGTTGGCAGATACGCAGTATTTT TRBJ2-3 TRBV6-5 . .
CASSRTGDRNTEAFF TGTGCCAGCAGCCGGACAGGGGATAGGAACACTGAAGCTTTCTTT TRBJ1-1 TRBV9 . TRBD1
CASSPGSNYGYTF TGTGCCAGTAGTCCCGGGTCCAACTATGGCTACACCTTC TRBJ1-2 TRBV19 . .
CASTKGGTSYSYEQYF TGTGCCAGCACCAAGGGAGGGACTAGCTACTCCTACGAGCAGTACTTC TRBJ2-7 TRBV2 few TRBD2
CSVEGQGASEAFF TGCAGCGTTGAGGGGCAGGGGGCTTCTGAAGCTTTCTTT TRBJ1-1 TRBV29-1 . TRBD1
CALRLGLEKLFF TGTGCCTTGCGGCTCGGTTTGGAAAAACTGTTTTTT TRBJ1-4 TRBV30 . .
CATSDRLQETQYF TGTGCCACCTCGGACAGACTCCAAGAGACCCAGTACTTC TRBJ2-5 TRBV19 . .
CASSDSVNTEAFF TGTGCCAGCAGCGACAGCGTGAACACTGAAGCTTTCTTT TRBJ1-1 TRBV11-2 . .
CASSGPPAYEQYF TGTGCCAGCAGCGGTCCCCCGGCCTACGAGCAGTACTTC TRBJ2-7 TRBV9 . .
CASSLVVAGLGDTQYF TGCGCCAGCAGCTTGGTGGTAGCGGGGCTCGGAGATACGCAGTATTTT TRBJ2-3 TRBV5-1 . TRBD2
CAWRQTVHGRGAFF TGTGCCTGGAGACAGACGGTGCACGGAAGGGGAGCTTTCTTT TRBJ1-1 TRBV30 . .
CASSKGLAGGGEQYF TGTGCCAGCAGCAAGGGACTAGCGGGAGGCGGCGAGCAGTACTTC TRBJ2-7 TRBV27 . TRBD2
CASSHRGGQGNTIYF TGTGCCAGCAGCCACCGGGGGGGGCAGGGAAACACCATATATTTT TRBJ1-3 TRBV12-1 . .
CASSLAGKVETQYF TGTGCCAGCAGCTTAGCGGGCAAAGTGGAGACCCAGTACTTC TRBJ2-5 TRBV7-6 few .
CASSIQAGYYNEQFF TGTGCCAGTAGTATTCAGGCAGGGTACTACAATGAGCAGTTCTTC TRBJ2-1 TRBV19 . .
CASSPGTGRYEQYF TGTGCCAGCAGTCCCGGGACAGGCCGATACGAGCAGTACTTC TRBJ2-7 TRBV6-5 . TRBD1
CASSTGHLNTEAFF TGTGCCAGCAGCACGGGACACCTGAACACTGAAGCTTTCTTT TRBJ1-1 TRBV5-4 . .